The TCR beta chain described here comes from a study of PD-1 blockade in classical Hodgkin lymphoma. Every single patient, without exception, relapsed after autologous stem cell transplantation, and brentuximab vedotin exposure varied. On this clone itself: An end of the junction does not agree with germline; a read error may underlie this. Other DNA sequences in the sample encode the same CDR3.

Only in-frame clones appear in the TCRdb table, and some are missing; sequencing was by immunoSEQ multiplex PCR. The sample lists 55,000 to 75,000 clones, over 70% occurring once. This CDR3 is 14 amino acids long. CDR1 is SGDLS and CDR2 is YYNGEE in the germline V gene. The sequence was obtained from a human donor with classical Hodgkin lymphoma. This chain uses TRBV9 with TRBJ1-1; D is undetermined. Here the sequenced sample was peripheral blood mononuclear cells (PBMCs), taken before the second cycle of nivolumab. The CDR3 loop is CASSVGLDSSEAFF. CDR3 sequence (DNA): TGTGCCAGCAGTGTAGGGTTGGATTCTTCTGAAGCTTTCTTT. Combining the CDR3 with reference TRBV9 and TRBJ1-1 gives the whole variable domain DSGVTQTPKHLITATGQRVTLRCSPRSGDLSVYWYQQSLDQGLQFLIQYYNGEERAKGNILERFSAQQFPDLHSELNLSSLELGDSALYFCASSVGLDSSEAFFGQGTRLTVV.